Presented here are 23 T cell receptor beta chains from one specimen sequenced in a study of T cells in Graves' hyperthyroidism and ophthalmopathy (dated by TCRdb to 2018 to 2020). Libraries were constructed by multiplex PCR. The sample was run on an Illumina HiSeq 2000. The TCR beta CDR3 regions were amplified from RNA transcripts. For the first round of RT-PCR on the TCR CDR3, the HTBI primer set was used together with the Qiagen OneStep RT-PCR kit. TCRdb reran the public reads through fastp at Q25 and MiXCR, keeping productive beta chains. Duplicate CDR3 protein sequences are folded into a single record with the most common DNA and genes. This sample is represented by 500,000 to 550,000 distinct CDR3 sequences; more than 20% of them were singletons. Jointly, the top ten make up more than 25% of the sample. Sequenced: blood. Receptors were obtained from a young man with Graves' hyperthyroidism.

This clonotype occurred many times. This chain connects TRBV28 to TRBJ1-3, with D perhaps matching TRBD1 (5 bases). Trimming cost V 9 bases and J 1 base, with 10 bases left between them. This CDR3 spans 13 amino acids. Germline lookup yields CDR1 MDHEN and CDR2 SYDVKM. This CDR3 is CASRQGSGNTIYF. The CDR3 nucleotides read TGTGCCAGTCGTCAGGGTTCTGGAAACACCATATATTTT.

This chain connects TRBV7-9 to TRBJ2-7, with 8 bases that match TRBD1. With 10 bases clipped from V and 6 bases from J, the junction kept 8 bases outside the gene matches. Germline values: CDR1 SEHNR, CDR2 FQNEAQ (reference sequence). The CDR3 is 12 residues long. CDR3 coding DNA: TGTGCCACACAAACAGGGGGGCCCGAGCAGTACTTC. Translating it yields CATQTGGPEQYF.

J is TRBJ2-7 and V is TRBV27, with D possibly TRBD1 on 7 matching bases. Germline-derived CDR1 and CDR2 are MNHEY and SMNVEV (reference sequence). Between the trimmed V and J ends, which lost 6 bases and 2 bases, there was a span of 14 bases. The CDR3 sequence is 14 residues long. The CDR3 region has the DNA TGTGCCAGCAGCTTCAGGGGGGAAACCTACGAGCAGTACTTC. It specifies CASSFRGETYEQYF.

CDR3 loop: CASSRLPQGDYGYTF. Written as DNA, the CDR3 is TGTGCCAGCAGCAGACTACCTCAGGGCGACTATGGCTACACCTTC. The chain is built from TRBV27 and TRBJ1-2; possible D gene TRBD1, 5 bases. From germline, CDR1 is MNHEY and CDR2 SMNVEV (reference sequence). Trimming removed 6 bases at V and 3 bases at J, with 17 bases between. This CDR3 is built from 15 residues.

This chain uses TRBV6-1 with TRBJ1-2; possibly TRBD1 for D (6 bases). CDR3 length equals 13 residues. Germline CDR1 MNHNS, CDR2 SASEGT. V was cut by 8 bases and J by 3 bases, with 13 bases left in between. The CDR3 loop reads CASGGAGDYGYTF. CDR3 coding DNA: TGTGCCAGCGGGGGGGCAGGGGACTATGGCTACACCTTC.

This clonotype was counted a few times. V is TRBV5-1 and J is TRBJ2-7, with 8 bases lining up with TRBD2. Per germline, CDR1 SGHRS and CDR2 YFSETQ. The CDR3 loop spans 15 amino acids. V was clipped by 4 bases and J by 6 bases; unmatched bases: 12. The CDR3 is CASSRGGKSSLEQYF. CDR3 nucleotides: TGCGCCAGCAGCCGCGGGGGGAAGAGCTCCCTCGAGCAGTACTTC. Variable domain in full (rest from reference TRBV5-1 and TRBJ2-7): KAGVTQTPRYLIKTRGQQVTLSCSPISGHRSVSWYQQTPGQGLQFLFEYFSETQRNKGNFPGRFSGRQFSNSRSEMNVSTLELGDSALYLCASSRGGKSSLEQYFGPGTRLTVT.

This clonotype came up once. DNA of the CDR3: TGTGCCAGCAGTGGTCAGGTAGCCAATCAGCCCCAGCATTTT. Protein: CASSGQVANQPQHF. This chain uses TRBV2 with TRBJ1-5, with D uncertain. Trimming took 4 bases from V and 3 from J, leaving 10 bases between them. Germline V gene lookup returns CDR1 SNHLY and CDR2 FYNNEI. The CDR3 covers 14 residues.

The rearrangement joins TRBV12-3 or TRBV12-4 to TRBJ2-6; 8 nucleotides agree with TRBD1. The CDR3 has 17 amino acids. The CDR3 DNA follows: TGTGCTACTCAGGGGGCAGGGTCAGAGCCTGGGGCCAACGTCCTGACTTTC. As protein: CATQGAGSEPGANVLTF.

V gene TRBV6-5 combines with J gene TRBJ1-5; 7 nucleotides line up with TRBD1. The CDR3 sequence is 14 residues long. The ends lost 2 bases at V and 6 bases at J; junction bases unmatched: 4. Per germline, CDR1 MNHEY and CDR2 SVGAGI. DNA for the CDR3: TGTGCCAGCAGTTACGAGGCAGGGGGTCAGCCCCAGCATTTT. Translation gives CASSYEAGGQPQHF.

This clonotype was counted ten times or more. The chain links TRBV2 to TRBJ1-5, with TRBD1 identical over 10 bases. Germline V gives CDR1 SNHLY, CDR2 FYNNEI. The CDR3 covers 12 residues. V lost 4 bases and J lost 15; bases outside the gene matches: 6. The CDR3 here is CASSGRDRGLHF. CDR3 coding DNA: TGTGCCAGCAGTGGCCGGGACAGGGGTTTGCATTTT.

In its sample, this clonotype was seen many times. The chain combines TRBV28 with TRBJ2-7, with a possible D match to TRBD1 (6 bases). V was cut by 4 bases and J by 0 bases, with 16 bases left in between. There are 16 residues in the CDR3. CDR1 MDHEN and CDR2 SYDVKM come from the germline V gene. This CDR3 is CASSSPGHLSSYEQYF. The DNA for the CDR3 is TGTGCCAGCAGTTCACCGGGACACCTTAGCTCCTACGAGCAGTACTTC.

This clonotype was seen repeatedly, ten times or more. The chain is built from TRBV7-9 and TRBJ1-1, with 8 bases that match TRBD1. The length of the CDR3 is 14 residues. V was clipped by 5 bases and J by 4 bases; unmatched bases: 6. Germline V lookup: CDR1 SEHNR, CDR2 FQNEAQ (reference sequence). CDR3 in amino acids: CASSPQGGITEAFF. The CDR3, as DNA: TGTGCCAGCAGCCCACAGGGGGGGATCACTGAAGCTTTCTTT. Filled out from reference TRBV7-9 and TRBJ1-1, the complete variable domain reads DTGVSQNPRHKITKRGQNVTFRCDPISEHNRLYWYRQTLGQGPEFLTYFQNEAQLEKSRLLSDRFSAERPKGSFSTLEIQRTEQGDSAMYLCASSPQGGITEAFFGQGTRLTVV.

This clonotype has a handful of counts. The J gene is TRBJ1-1, the V gene TRBV28; no reliable D call. V lost 4 bases and J 3 bases, leaving 9 bases between the germline ends. The CDR3 is 13 residues long. CDR1 MDHEN and CDR2 SYDVKM come from the germline V gene. CDR3 sequence reads: CASSYRSDTEAFF. The CDR3 nucleotides are TGTGCCAGCAGTTACCGGTCGGACACTGAAGCTTTCTTT.

This clonotype was found many times. V gene TRBV6-5 combines with J gene TRBJ2-7; 9 bases agree with TRBD1. Germline V gene lookup returns CDR1 MNHEY and CDR2 SVGAGI. The ends lost 6 bases at V and 6 bases at J; junction bases unmatched: 12. The CDR3 runs to 15 residues. Here the CDR3 reads CASSTSGTGIVEQYF. In DNA, the CDR3 is TGTGCCAGCAGCACCTCCGGGACAGGGATTGTCGAGCAGTACTTC.

There are many counts of this clonotype. V is TRBV20-1 and J is TRBJ1-5, with 9 bases aligning to TRBD1. Germline CDR1 DFQATT, CDR2 SNEGSKA (reference sequence). J lost 5 bases, V lost 3 bases, and 8 bases had no gene match. The CDR3 covers 15 residues. CDR3 nucleotide sequence: TGCAGTGCTAGCGGGGTGGGACAGGGTTATCAGCCCCAGCATTTT. Translation: CSASGVGQGYQPQHF.

In this sample, this clonotype turned up many times. V and J are TRBV28 and TRBJ1-1; TRBD1 matches at 7 bases. Germline V CDR1 and CDR2: MDHEN, SYDVKM. This CDR3 is 15 amino acids long. Unmatched junction bases numbered 4, after V lost 3 bases and J lost 0 bases. The CDR3 loop reads CASSLVQGMNTEAFF. For the CDR3, the DNA is TGTGCCAGCAGTTTGGTACAGGGGATGAACACTGAAGCTTTCTTT.

The chain links TRBV18 to TRBJ1-2; TRBD1 agrees at 9 bases. Trimming took 1 base from V and 4 from J; bases not matched to a gene: 13. Germline V gene data show CDR1 as KGHSH and CDR2 as LQKENI. The CDR3 totals 18 residues. In DNA, the CDR3 is TGTGCCAGCTCACCACAGCGGACAGGGGTGCGAAGCAGCTATGGCTACACCTTC. It is translated as CASSPQRTGVRSSYGYTF.

This chain uses TRBV6-1 with TRBJ2-3; a weak D match, TRBD2 (5 bases). The CDR3 is made up of 15 amino acids. V dropped 2 bases and J dropped 4 bases, with 13 bases sitting between them. The germline gives CDR1 MNHNS, CDR2 SASEGT. The CDR3 DNA is TGTGCCAGCAGTGAACGGAGAATCGGGGCAGATACGCAGTATTTT. It specifies CASSERRIGADTQYF.

This clonotype has just a few counts. The rearrangement uses TRBV6-4 and TRBJ2-2, with a tentative D call TRBD2 (7 bases). Germline values: CDR1 MRHNA, CDR2 SNTAGT. Trimming stripped 5 bases from V and 6 bases from J, with 22 bases between. The CDR3 sequence is 17 residues long. CDR3 in DNA: TGTGCCAGCAGTCACACAAGAAGGGGGGGTCTAGCCGGGGAGCTGTTTTTT. The encoded protein is CASSHTRRGGLAGELFF.

V and J are TRBV6-1 and TRBJ1-5; D possibly corresponds to TRBD1 (5 bases). With 8 bases removed from V and 1 base from J, the gap between germline ends came to 9 bases. The CDR3 is made up of 13 amino acids. Germline values: CDR1 MNHNS, CDR2 SASEGT. This CDR3 reads CASRQLSNQPQHF. CDR3 sequence (DNA): TGTGCCAGCCGACAGTTGAGCAATCAGCCCCAGCATTTT.

CDR3: CASSLARGTVSYEQYF. In nucleotides, the CDR3 is TGTGCCAGCAGTTTGGCGCGGGGGACAGTTTCCTACGAGCAGTACTTC. This sequence joins TRBV28 and TRBJ2-7, with D perhaps given as TRBD1 or TRBD2 (7 bases each). The CDR3 spans 16 residues. The germline V and J ends were trimmed by 3 bases and 1 base, with 16 bases remaining between them. CDR1 and CDR2 from the germline V gene are MDHEN and SYDVKM.

This clonotype was seen at least ten times. This chain uses TRBV12-3 or TRBV12-4 with TRBJ1-2; tentative D call: TRBD1 (5 bases). The CDR3 has 12 residues. V was clipped by 4 bases and J by 8 bases, with 11 bases between them. CDR3 sequence reads: CASSSFGDGYTF. DNA for the CDR3: TGTGCCAGCAGTTCTTTCGGGGACGGCTACACCTTC.

This clonotype was detected a few times. The chain links TRBV3-1 to TRBJ1-2; D is unclear. Trimming took off 0 bases at V and 7 bases at J, with 9 bases between the two ends. The CDR3 extends over 13 amino acids. Germline CDR1 reads LGHDT; CDR2 reads YNNKEL (reference sequence). CDR3 loop: CASSQDLDGGYTF. The CDR3 DNA is TGTGCCAGCAGCCAAGATTTGGATGGTGGCTACACCTTC.